The 18 T cell receptor beta chains given below trace back to one sample, sequenced in a study of sequential checkpoint blockade in melanoma. Assay used: immunoSEQ multiplex PCR; TCRdb lists only in-frame clones, some missing. The profile shows about 38,000 clones, about 88% of them singletons. Treatment given: randomized to nivolumab then ipilimumab (arm A) or the reverse (arm B). Sequencing used CD8+ T cells sorted from blood (inferred from file names), obtained from a patient given nivolumab and ipilimumab in sequence. The receptors were gathered from a human donor with melanoma.

The V call is TRBV2, the J call TRBJ2-5, with 8 positions matching TRBD1. Germline V lookup: CDR1 SNHLY, CDR2 FYNNEI. Losses at the gene ends were 4 bases for V and 2 bases for J; bases not matched to a gene: 3. This CDR3 region has 14 residues. The CDR3 loop reads CASSAGTGQETQYF. The CDR3 bases are TGTGCCAGCAGTGCCGGGACAGGACAAGAGACCCAGTACTTC.

The chain carries TRBV27 and TRBJ1-1, with TRBD1 identical over 7 bases. V gave up 6 bases and J gave up 12 bases; unmatched junction bases: 13. Germline V gene lookup returns CDR1 MNHEY and CDR2 SMNVEV (reference sequence). The CDR3 loop spans 13 amino acids. In DNA form, the CDR3 reads TGTGCCAGCAGACCGACAGGGCATCTTTATACTTTCTTT. Its protein is CASRPTGHLYTFF.

The V and J genes are TRBV7-6 and TRBJ2-2; 8 nucleotides line up with TRBD2. Germline V lookup: CDR1 SGHVS, CDR2 FNYEAQ. The CDR3 covers 18 residues. V dropped 6 bases and J dropped 0; count of bases not matched to a gene: 12. CDR3 in DNA: TGTGCCAGCAGTCCCAAACGCCTGACTAGCGCGAACACCGGGGAGCTGTTTTTT. This translates into CASSPKRLTSANTGELFF.

J is TRBJ1-5 and V is TRBV5-1; 9 bases map to TRBD1. J lost 6 bases, V lost 3 bases, and 7 bases had no gene match. The length of the CDR3 is 15 residues. Germline assignment: CDR1 SGHRS and CDR2 YFSETQ. CDR3 protein: CASSSRDRVCQPQHF. CDR3 coding DNA: TGCGCCAGCAGCTCCCGGGACAGGGTCTGTCAGCCCCAGCATTTT.

This chain uses TRBV4-1 with TRBJ2-7; 8 bases match TRBD2. The CDR3 is made up of 15 amino acids. The germline CDR1 and CDR2 sequences are MGHRA and YSYEKL. V lost 0 bases to trimming and J lost 3 bases; unmatched junction nucleotides: 4. DNA for the CDR3: TGCGCCAGCAGCCAAGACACTAGCGGTTACTACGAGCAGTACGTC. Its translation: CASSQDTSGYYEQYV.

This clone has more than one count but fewer than ten. The chain couples TRBV7-9 to TRBJ1-2, with 7 bases matching TRBD1. J lost 0 bases, V lost 3 bases, and 4 bases had no gene match. The CDR3 runs 15 residues. The germline V gene has CDR1 SEHNR and CDR2 FQNEAQ (reference sequence). Written as DNA, the CDR3 is TGTGCCAGCAGCTTCGGGACAGCCACTAACTATGGCTACACCTTC. The encoded protein is CASSFGTATNYGYTF.

The V gene is TRBV19, the J gene TRBJ2-5, with D uncertain. The CDR3 covers 13 residues. The germline V gene encodes CDR1 LNHDA and CDR2 SQIVND (reference sequence). V was cut by 0 bases and J by 4 bases, with 6 bases left in between. CDR3 nucleotides: TGTGCCAGTAGTATAGATTTTAGAGAGACCCAGTACTTC. Its translation is CASSIDFRETQYF.

CDR3 residues: CASSSQGRETQYF. CDR3 bases: TGTGCCAGCAGTTCACAGGGGCGGGAGACCCAGTACTTC. The chain carries TRBV27 and TRBJ2-5, with 7 positions matching TRBD1. From germline, CDR1 is MNHEY and CDR2 SMNVEV (reference sequence). The J segment lost 5 bases and the V segment lost 4 bases, leaving 4 bases of the junction unmatched. The CDR3 length is 13 residues.

The V and J genes are TRBV2 and TRBJ2-7; 10 bases are a match to TRBD1. The CDR3 contains 13 residues. Trimming at V came to 6 bases and at J to 7 bases, leaving 6 bases not matched to a gene. Germline V gives CDR1 SNHLY, CDR2 FYNNEI. The CDR3 region is CASRPGTGVEQYF. The CDR3 bases are TGTGCCAGCAGACCCGGGACAGGGGTTGAGCAGTACTTC.

The rearrangement uses TRBV6-1 and TRBJ2-1; 8 bases match TRBD2. Germline CDR1 MNHNS, CDR2 SASEGT. J was trimmed by 1 base and V by 8 bases; bases with no gene match: 4. CDR3 length equals 14 residues. This chain's CDR3 is CASESGRSYNEQFF. CDR3 bases: TGTGCCAGCGAAAGCGGGAGATCCTACAATGAGCAGTTCTTC.

This sequence joins TRBV6-5 and TRBJ2-7; 13 nucleotides line up with TRBD2. Per germline, CDR1 MNHEY and CDR2 SVGAGI. V was clipped by 6 bases and J by 7 bases; unmatched bases: 9. This CDR3 has 15 residues. The DNA of the CDR3 is TGTGCCAGCAGGGAACTAGCGGGAGGGACCGTGGAGCAGTACTTC. Translated: CASRELAGGTVEQYF.

On this clone: One junction end does not reproduce the germline sequence, and a read error may be involved. Distinct nucleotide sequences in the sample also encode this CDR3. V is TRBV19 and J is TRBJ1-4; no clear D. The length of the CDR3 is 14 residues. Per germline, CDR1 LNHDA and CDR2 SQIVND (reference sequence). The CDR3 loop is CASTPVAGGGKLFF. CDR3 bases: TGCGCCAGTACCCCCGTTGCGGGAGGCGGAAAACTGTTTTTT.

The chain carries TRBV7-6 and TRBJ2-2; D ambiguous. CDR1 SGHVS and CDR2 FNYEAQ come from the germline V gene. The V and J ends lost 3 bases and 4 bases respectively, with 6 bases between them. This CDR3 has 13 residues. The DNA of the CDR3 is TGTGCCAGCAGCTTCCTCGTCACCGGGGAGCTGTTTTTT. The encoded protein is CASSFLVTGELFF.

V gene TRBV6-1 combines with J gene TRBJ2-7, with TRBD1 matching 10 bases. CDR3 length equals 15 residues. Germline CDR1 MNHNS, CDR2 SASEGT. Trimming at V came to 6 bases and at J to 2 bases, leaving 7 bases not matched to a gene. CDR3 sequence: CASSGQGDWAYEQYF. In DNA form, the CDR3 reads TGTGCCAGCAGCGGACAGGGGGACTGGGCCTACGAGCAGTACTTC.

The chain combines TRBV19 with TRBJ2-3; 9 nucleotides match TRBD1. The germline V gene has CDR1 LNHDA and CDR2 SQIVND (reference sequence). Losses at the gene ends were 5 bases for V and 6 bases for J; bases not matched to a gene: 6. The CDR3 contains 14 residues. CDR3 DNA sequence: TGTGCCAGTAGTCCCCGACAGGGGGGCGATACGCAGTATTTT. It codes for CASSPRQGGDTQYF.

The V gene is TRBV11-3, the J gene TRBJ1-1; TRBD1 aligns across 8 bases. The V and J ends lost 5 bases and 6 bases, in that order; junction bases with no gene match: 8. Looked up from germline, CDR1 is SGHNT and CDR2 is YENEEA. This CDR3 spans 14 amino acids. CDR3 loop: CASSPRTGQAEAFF. DNA of the CDR3: TGTGCCAGCAGCCCTCGGACAGGGCAGGCTGAAGCTTTCTTT.

This clone appeared a single time. The chain couples TRBV9 to TRBJ2-7; D perhaps matches TRBD2 (6 bases). Germline loops: CDR1 SGDLS, CDR2 YYNGEE. The CDR3 is made up of 15 amino acids. Trimming stripped 4 bases from V and 5 bases from J, with 19 bases between. The DNA of the CDR3 is TGTGCCAGCAGCTGGGCCGGGAGCTCAGCAGACGAGCAGTACTTC. The encoded protein is CASSWAGSSADEQYF.

This chain links TRBV27 with TRBJ1-2; TRBD1 matches at 8 bases. The CDR3 is 13 amino acids. Losses at the gene ends were 7 bases for V and 4 bases for J; bases not matched to a gene: 5. Germline lookup yields CDR1 MNHEY and CDR2 SMNVEV (reference sequence). As DNA, the CDR3 is TGTGCCAGCACCGGGACAGGAGCCTATGGCTACACCTTC. It specifies CASTGTGAYGYTF.